The clone carrying this TCR beta chain was detected only a few times. Antigen specificity is unknown. These data are taken from a study of cytomegalovirus exposure and HLA in healthy donors. PCR involved 60 Vbeta and 13 Jbeta primers. The table came from immunoSEQ multiplex PCR; TCRdb's copy has only in-frame clones and leaves some out. This sample carries around 150,000 clones, about 60% of them seen once, and the ten largest clones take around 7.1%. This CDR3 is built from 15 residues. Trimming cost V 2 bases and J 2 bases, with 11 bases left between them. CDR1 is MGHRA, CDR2 YSYEKL, per germline. General observations from the study: The authors enumerated over 150 TCR beta chains as linked to cytomegalovirus.

The rearrangement links TRBV4-1 to TRBJ2-3, with no clear D. The receptor's source is a woman in her sixties or seventies in good health and CMV-seropositive. The sample was PBMCs. Here the CDR3 reads CASSQSPLLTDTQYF. The CDR3 DNA follows: TGCGCCAGCAGCCAAAGCCCGCTCCTCACAGATACGCAGTATTTT.